The entry below describes one T cell receptor beta chain. Its antigen is still unknown. Base qualities are not at hand, and no much larger clone is one base apart. TCR CDR3 regions were amplified from genomic DNA by multiplex PCR using the deep immunoSEQ assay. Genomic DNA extracted from each cell subset was distributed evenly over all wells of several immunoSEQ 96-well plates, and each plate served as one replicate. For sorted subsets, roughly 200 ng of genomic DNA, equivalent to around 30,000 T cell genomes, went into each replicate PCR. The purified libraries were quantified using a Qubit 3.0 fluorometer, sized with a Bioanalyzer 2100, and then quantified again using the KAPA Library Quantification kit. Every immunoSEQ 96-well plate was sequenced on a separate single-read 150-cycle Illumina NextSeq 550 flow cell. In the authors' own workflow: Because the immunoSEQ output included only junctional sequences and no quality scores, the filtering could not be the same as the filtering used for full-length reads. To assign V/J genes and CDR3, sequences were annotated against IMGT germline references using PyIR, a Python wrapper for IgBLAST v1.9. Reads were removed for weak V/J assignments (E-value above 1e-6), missing CDR3, stop codons, out-of-frame junctions, or ambiguous translated residues. V3J clonotypes were defined as sequences sharing an identical inferred V gene, J gene, and CDR3 amino acid sequence. Percentage overlap between repertoires was calculated by dividing the number of shared unique clonotypes by the size of the smaller repertoire. Repertoire richness was assessed with RTK rarefaction, the Chao1 estimator, and Recon v2.1 estimates of unobserved clonotypes. Generation probabilities for all TCRbeta clonotypes obtained by the gDNA method from a handful of donors were computed using OLGA. What TCRdb holds here is the immuneACCESS table cut down to in-frame rearrangements. Part of the clones is not present; checked against another copy, under half of the missing clones reflect an unresolved V gene, and the others are unexplained. Clonal size and the V and J genes are those of that table, whereas D and trimming came from the DNA. The sample data list about 1.5 million clones, and approximately 96% of these were observed just once. Approximately 1.1% of the sample is in the top ten clones.

This entry belongs to a study of shared clonotypes between healthy human individuals (dated by TCRdb to 2018 to 2021). In the study overall: The cohort included a few men and a couple of women between 18 and 49 years of age. Libraries were prepared and TCR repertoires were sequenced by different laboratories using diverse techniques, in order to increase sequencing depth and limit assay-specific biases. The study deeply sequenced blood TCR repertoires of five healthy adults to estimate repertoire size and the extent of clonotype sharing between individuals. Each donor's leukapheresis produced roughly between roughly 0.9 and 8.9 billion PBMCs. For each donor, three plates each were used for CD4 naive and CD4 memory, two plates were used for CD8 naive, and one plate was used for CD8 memory.

The research as a whole found: Incomplete sequencing was indicated by rarefaction of sorted-subset datasets, despite the large sequencing depth. The genetic and exposure-history diversity represented was limited by the small number of donors. Sampling was restricted to blood, and TCR repertoires in tissues likely differ from the TCR repertoires found in blood. Pairwise subsampling led to the expectation that sequencing depth would affect the degree of clonotype sharing among donors. Naive subsets generally had larger estimated clonotype richness than memory subsets did. When a few donors were compared, the shared fraction of clonotypes was 5% to 6.5% for naive CD4, 3.5% for naive CD8, roughly 2.5% for memory CD4, and under 0.5% for memory CD8. Compared with non-shared clonotypes, the clonotypes found in all four sorted-subset donors had higher generation probabilities.

Donors were healthy HIV-negative adults with no recently reported acute infections or vaccinations. Every donor was a Caucasian adult living in Nashville, Tennessee, USA. CD4+ T cells were enriched through magnetic negative selection, after which naive cells were positively selected on CD45RA and the remaining negative fraction served as the memory subset. Blood was obtained by leukapheresis, after which PBMCs were separated by Ficoll-Histopaque density gradient centrifugation and cryopreserved in liquid nitrogen vapor phase. Analytical flow cytometry was used to check the purity and quantity of each magnetically sorted T cell population. From each sorted fraction, genomic DNA was isolated and quantified by UV absorbance on a Nanodrop 2000c. CDR1 is given as LNHDA and CDR2 as SQIVND, both from the germline V gene (reference sequence). V is cut by 7 bases and J by 0 bases, and the space between the germline ends is 16 bases. The CDR3, cysteine through phenylalanine, is 17 amino acids long. The DNA shown is the 51-base CDR3, in frame from base 1.

The sequence derives from a man younger than 45 in good health. Sequenced sample: naive CD4+ T cells sorted from blood. The sample's cell subset or site, from its label and the paper: CD45RA+ positively selected. The chain uses TRBV19 and TRBJ2-6; D gene: possibly TRBD2, on 6 matching bases. Here the CDR3 is given as CASNPAGESSGANVLTF. The DNA sequence reads TGTGCCAGTAACCCAGCGGGCGAAAGCTCTGGGGCCAACGTCCTGACTTTC. The CDR3 plus the reference TRBV19 and TRBJ2-6 genes for the other parts give the full variable domain: DGGITQSPKYLFRKEGQNVTLSCEQNLNHDAMYWYRQDPGQGLRLIYYSQIVNDFQKGDIAEGYSVSREKKESFPLTVTSAQKNPTAFYLCASNPAGESSGANVLTFGAGSRLTVL.